The present T cell receptor (beta chain) was sequenced within a study of shared clonotypes between healthy human individuals. Regarding the study as a whole: Researchers sampled blood only, noting tissue repertoires likely differ.

Sequenced by immunoSEQ multiplex PCR; TCRdb stores in-frame clones only, minus some. The sample includes about 560,000 clones, roughly 79% of them seen just once. The CDR3 extends over 15 amino acids. The ends were cut back, 3 bases at V and 9 bases at J, with 17 bases in the middle. Germline lookup yields CDR1 LNHDA and CDR2 SQIVND (reference sequence). Remarks on this clone: Its antigen is still unknown.

The sequence was obtained from a woman aged 40 to 50 in good health. Some clones in this sample may be carry-over from other donors' samples. The V call is TRBV19, the J call TRBJ2-2, with a tentative D call TRBD1 (6 bases). The sample consisted of PBMCs. Here the CDR3 reads CASSIGGGLRRELFF. In DNA form, the CDR3 reads TGTGCCAGTAGTATTGGGGGCGGCCTAAGGAGGGAGCTGTTTTTT.